This T cell receptor (beta chain) is from a study of T and B cells in COVID-19 patients. Overall study: Blood was sampled from COVID-19 patients who were either actively infected or recovered. The recovered cohort's median age was about 36 years, versus roughly 67 years in active infection.

From blood, about 250-500 ng of genomic DNA served as TRB template. Losses at the gene ends were 10 bases for V and 9 bases for J; bases not matched to a gene: 21. This CDR3 is built from 16 residues. Per the germline V gene, CDR1 is MNHEY and CDR2 is SMNVEV (reference sequence). Points from the study as a whole: Patients with COVID-19 reportedly showed strongly skewed T cell receptor beta variable and joining gene usage. Exclusive to the recovered cohort were some 2,300 TCR clusters, 30 to 40 of them with low generation probability.

BIOMED2 TRB-A/B primer pools were used in multiplex TRB PCR. TCRdb re-called the multiplex PCR reads with MiXCR, one entry per CDR3 protein. Seen here are 7,500 to 9,500 distinct CDR3 sequences, roughly 31% observed once, and the top ten hold 20% to 25%. Of note for this clonotype: Antigen specificity is unknown. A much larger clone sits a single nucleotide away, making a read error possible.

The chain combines TRBV27 with TRBJ2-1, with 7 bases that match TRBD1. The sequencing input was blood. This sequence originates from a human donor who had recovered from COVID-19. CDR3 amino acids: CANRGPRTLVDGEQFF. CDR3 DNA sequence: TGTGCCAACAGGGGCCCCCGGACTCTCGTTGACGGTGAGCAGTTCTTC.